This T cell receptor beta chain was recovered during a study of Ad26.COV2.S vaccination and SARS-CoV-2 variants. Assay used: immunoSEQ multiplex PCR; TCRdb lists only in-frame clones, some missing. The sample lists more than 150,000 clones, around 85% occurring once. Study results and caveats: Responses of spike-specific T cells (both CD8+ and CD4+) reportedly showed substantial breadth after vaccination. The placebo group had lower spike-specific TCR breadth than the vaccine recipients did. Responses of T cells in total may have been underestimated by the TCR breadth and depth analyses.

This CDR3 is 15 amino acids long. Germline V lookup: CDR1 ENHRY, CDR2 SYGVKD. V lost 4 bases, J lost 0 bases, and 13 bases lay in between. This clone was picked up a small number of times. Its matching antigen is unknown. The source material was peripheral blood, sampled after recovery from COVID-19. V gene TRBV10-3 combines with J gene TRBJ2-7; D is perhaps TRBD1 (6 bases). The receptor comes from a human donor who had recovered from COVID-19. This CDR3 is CAISVGDTFSYEQYF. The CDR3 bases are TGTGCCATCAGTGTAGGGGACACCTTCTCCTACGAGCAGTACTTC.